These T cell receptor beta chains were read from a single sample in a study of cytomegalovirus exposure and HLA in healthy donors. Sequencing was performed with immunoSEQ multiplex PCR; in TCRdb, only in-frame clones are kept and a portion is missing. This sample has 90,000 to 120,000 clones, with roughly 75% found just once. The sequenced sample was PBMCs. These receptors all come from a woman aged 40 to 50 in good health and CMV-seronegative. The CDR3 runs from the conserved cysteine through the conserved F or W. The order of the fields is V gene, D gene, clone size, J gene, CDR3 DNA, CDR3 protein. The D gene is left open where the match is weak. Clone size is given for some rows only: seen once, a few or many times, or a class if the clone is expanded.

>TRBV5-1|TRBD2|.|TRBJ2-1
TGCGCCAGCAGCTCTTTAGCGGAAAAGGGAGGGAATGAGCAGTTCTTC
CASSSLAEKGGNEQFF
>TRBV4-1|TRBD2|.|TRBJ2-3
TGCGCCAGCAGCCAAGGGGGACTAGCGGGAGTAGTTACGCAGTATTTT
CASSQGGLAGVVTQYF
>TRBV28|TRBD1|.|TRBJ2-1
TGTGCCAGCAGCCCCTCGACAGGGACGAATGAGCAGTTCTTC
CASSPSTGTNEQFF
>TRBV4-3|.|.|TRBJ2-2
TGCGCCAGCAGCCAAGCGTTCTCGGGGGCCGGGGAGCTGTTTTTT
CASSQAFSGAGELFF
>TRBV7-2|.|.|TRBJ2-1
TGTGCCAGCAGCATATACAATGAGCAGTTCTTC
CASSIYNEQFF
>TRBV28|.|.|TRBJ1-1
TGTGCCAGCAGAGTGCAGGGAAGGACTGAAGCTTTCTTT
CASRVQGRTEAFF
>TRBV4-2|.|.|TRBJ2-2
TGTGCCAGCAGCCCCCGGACTCTTTTTGCCACCGGGGAGCTGTTTTTT
CASSPRTLFATGELFF
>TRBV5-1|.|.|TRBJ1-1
TGCGCCAGCAGCCCTAAAACCGCGGCGCCTGAAGCTTTCTTT
CASSPKTAAPEAFF
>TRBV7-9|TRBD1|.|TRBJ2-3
TGTGCCAGCAGCATCTTGACAGGGACCACAGATACGCAGTATTTT
CASSILTGTTDTQYF
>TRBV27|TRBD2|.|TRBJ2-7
TGTGCCAGCAGTTTTGCGGGGGACTCCTACGAGCAGTACTTC
CASSFAGDSYEQYF
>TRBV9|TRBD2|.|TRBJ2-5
TGTGCCAGCAGCGTTAGCGGTTGGGAGGGACAAGAGACCCAGTACTTC
CASSVSGWEGQETQYF
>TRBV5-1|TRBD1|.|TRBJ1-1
TGCGCCAGCAGCTTCCAACAGGGGCCGCCCGACGAAGCTTTCTTT
CASSFQQGPPDEAFF
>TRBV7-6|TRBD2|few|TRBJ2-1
TGTGCCAGCAGCCCCGGGAGCGGGAGGTGGGGTGAGCAGTTCTTC
CASSPGSGRWGEQFF
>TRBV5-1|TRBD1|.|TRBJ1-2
TGCGCCAGCAACAACAGGCCGGGACAGGACTATGGCTACACCTTC
CASNNRPGQDYGYTF
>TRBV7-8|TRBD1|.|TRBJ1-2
TGTGCCAGCAGCGTAACAGGGGGCCACTATGGCTACACCTTC
CASSVTGGHYGYTF
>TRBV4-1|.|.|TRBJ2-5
TGCGCCAGCAGCCAAAGGACAGAAGAGACCCAGTACTTC
CASSQRTEETQYF
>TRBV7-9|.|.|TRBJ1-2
TGTGCCAGCAGCCCCGACAGAATCTATGGCTACACCTTC
CASSPDRIYGYTF
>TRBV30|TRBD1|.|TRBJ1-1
TGTGCCTGGATCAGGGGGCATAACACTGAAGCTTTCTTT
CAWIRGHNTEAFF
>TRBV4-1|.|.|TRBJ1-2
TGCGCCAGCAGCCGACAAACCCCGGAAGTGGATGGCTACACCTTC
CASSRQTPEVDGYTF
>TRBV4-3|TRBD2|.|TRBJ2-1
TGCGCCAGCAGCCAAGATCTTGGACTAGCGGGAAGCTCCTACAATGAGCAGTTCTTC
CASSQDLGLAGSSYNEQFF
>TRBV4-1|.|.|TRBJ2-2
TGCGCCAGCAGCCCCTCAGGTAGAGCCGGGGAGCTGTTTTTT
CASSPSGRAGELFF
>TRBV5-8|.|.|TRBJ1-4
TGTGCCAGCAGCCTACCCACTAATGAAAAACTGTTTTTT
CASSLPTNEKLFF
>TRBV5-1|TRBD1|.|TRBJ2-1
TGCGCCAGCAGCGCTACAGGGGTGTCCTACAATGAGCAGTTCTTC
CASSATGVSYNEQFF
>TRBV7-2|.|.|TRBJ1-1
TGTGCCAGCAGCTTAGAGTATATCGGTTACCAGAACACTGAAGCTTTCTTT
CASSLEYIGYQNTEAFF
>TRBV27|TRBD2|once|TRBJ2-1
TGTGCCAGCAGTTTCCTAGCGGGCTACAATGAGCAGTTCTTC
CASSFLAGYNEQFF
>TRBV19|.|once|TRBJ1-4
TGTGCCAGTAGTGCAAGGACAGCCACGAGGGAAAAACTGTTTTTT
CASSARTATREKLFF
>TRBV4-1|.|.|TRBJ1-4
TGCGCCAGCAGCCAAGAGTTTCCTGCAACTAATGAAAAACTGTTTTTT
CASSQEFPATNEKLFF
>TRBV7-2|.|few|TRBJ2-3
TGTGCCAGCAGCTCTGGCACAGATACGCAGTATTTT
CASSSGTDTQYF
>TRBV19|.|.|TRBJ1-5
TGTGCCAGTAGTATACGCCGCGGCCTCGCGGCAAAATGGGGCAATCAGCCCCAGCATTTT
CASSIRRGLAAKWGNQPQHF
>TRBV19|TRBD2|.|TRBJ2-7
TGTGCCAGTAGTAGTTCCGGGACTAGCGGTTACGAGCAGTACTTC
CASSSSGTSGYEQYF
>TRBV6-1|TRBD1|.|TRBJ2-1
TGTGCCATCGGGACAGGTGTCTCCTACAATGAGCAGTTCTTC
CAIGTGVSYNEQFF
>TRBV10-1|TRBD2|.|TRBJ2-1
TGCGCCAGCCAAGTCGAACTAGCGGGAGGGCCGAGGTCCTACAATGAGCAGTTCTTC
CASQVELAGGPRSYNEQFF
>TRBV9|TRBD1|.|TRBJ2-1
TGTGCCAGCAGCGTAGTTCCGGGACAGGTCAACAATGAGCAGTTCTTC
CASSVVPGQVNNEQFF
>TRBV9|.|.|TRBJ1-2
TGTGGGACAGAAGGCTACACCTTC
CGTEGYTF
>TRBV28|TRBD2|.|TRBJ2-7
TGTGCCAGCAGTTTATCGGCTAGCGGGGGATACGAGCAGTACTTC
CASSLSASGGYEQYF
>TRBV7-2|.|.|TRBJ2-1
TGTGCCAGCAGCCCGAGTGGACTCTACCTGCTACTCTTC
CASSPSGLYLLLF
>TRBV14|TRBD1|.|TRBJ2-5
TGTGCCAGCAGCCGCCACCCGGGACAGGGGCATGCAGATCAAGAGACCCAGTACTTC
CASSRHPGQGHADQETQYF
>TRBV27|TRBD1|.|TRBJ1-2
TGTGCCAGCAGGACAGGGGCCTATGGCTACACCTTC
CASRTGAYGYTF
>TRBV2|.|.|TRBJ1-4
TGTGCCTTTCGGACAGCCACCCTAGGAATCGAAAAACTGTTTTTT
CAFRTATLGIEKLFF
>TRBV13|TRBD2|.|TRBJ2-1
TGTGCCAGCAGCGTTAGGGCGGGGGGCGTCCACAATGAGCAGTTCTTC
CASSVRAGGVHNEQFF
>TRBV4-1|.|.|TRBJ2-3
TGCGCCAGCAGCCAGGCCGGGTCCGGGCAGGGTACGCAGTATTTT
CASSQAGSGQGTQYF